The rows below give T cell receptor beta chains drawn from one sample of a study of molecular identifiers for immune sequencing clone quantification. TCRdb called the PCR reads again in MiXCR, with one record for every CDR3 protein. The sample has around 7,800 distinct CDR3 sequences; 35% are singletons. Sequenced input: naive CD8+ T cells from blood, with Jurkat cell RNA spiked in. The origin of the receptors is a human donor in good health. Some libraries in this study had Jurkat cell RNA spiked in. Both conserved end residues are part of each CDR3. The size field is filled for only some rows; it gives once, few, many or a size class.

clone_size,j_call,v_call,cdr3_aa
few,TRBJ1-1,TRBV6-1,CASTLLNTEAFF
few,TRBJ2-2,TRBV7-9,CASSPPGLAENTGELFF
-,TRBJ1-1,TRBV11-3,CASSTTGNTEAFF
-,TRBJ1-5,TRBV6-2/TRBV6-3,CASSGTNRDRRPQHF
-,TRBJ2-7,TRBV7-9,CASSLPSSFELYF
-,TRBJ1-1,TRBV12-5,CASGLDGMNTEAFF
medium-sized,TRBJ2-5,TRBV29-1,CSVDPLDRRKETQYF
few,TRBJ1-5,TRBV19,CASSIATRTVRQPQHF
medium-sized,TRBJ2-3,TRBV28,CASSLPPDLGDTQYF
-,TRBJ2-3,TRBV5-1,CASSGARTDTQYF
-,TRBJ1-5,TRBV11-3,CASSLEGLGNQPQHF
-,TRBJ2-3,TRBV6-5,CASSTTTTDTQYF
medium-sized,TRBJ1-5,TRBV19,CASSIGGLPQHF
-,TRBJ1-6,TRBV6-4,CAGQGGSLHF
few,TRBJ2-7,TRBV7-9,CASSHRDRPYEQYF
few,TRBJ1-2,TRBV7-8,CASSPGGLFSPYGYTF
-,TRBJ2-1,TRBV7-2,CASSFPSPFYEQFF
few,TRBJ2-3,TRBV14,CASSPNQLRFTDTQYF
medium-sized,TRBJ2-3,TRBV4-3,CASSQDWSSTDTQYF
-,TRBJ2-7,TRBV7-2,CASSLASGEGDEQYF
-,TRBJ2-4,TRBV20-1,CSARDRTGENIQYF
medium-sized,TRBJ2-7,TRBV29-1,CSVLEYEQYF
-,TRBJ2-2,TRBV7-2,CASSLAGGSAGELFF
medium-sized,TRBJ1-6,TRBV7-8,CASSLGRSINSPLHF
-,TRBJ2-7,TRBV20-1,CSARRTGRYEQYF
-,TRBJ2-5,TRBV6-2/TRBV6-3,CASSYSRREKETQYF
-,TRBJ1-3,TRBV29-1,CSVGDRGNGNTIYF
medium-sized,TRBJ1-2,TRBV20-1,CSADGGKIGGYTF
-,TRBJ2-5,TRBV2,CASILGPETQYF
-,TRBJ2-3,TRBV3-1,CASSQLESGRADTQYF
few,TRBJ2-1,TRBV4-1,CASSQESSYNEQFF
-,TRBJ1-5,TRBV25-1,CASTSRASQPQHF
-,TRBJ1-1,TRBV24-1,CATSGHPRF
-,TRBJ2-5,TRBV20-1,CSASDQLGLAGETQYF
-,TRBJ2-6,TRBV10-3,CAISVGSSGANVLTF
-,TRBJ2-7,TRBV13,CASSLGFSGHYEQYF
-,TRBJ1-2,TRBV2,CASSEAGVGAAPNYGYTF
-,TRBJ2-1,TRBV11-2,CASSLAPGQGTNEQFF
medium-sized,TRBJ1-1,TRBV15,CATSLTGGTEAFF
-,TRBJ2-5,TRBV27,CASSLGSTLQETQYF
-,TRBJ2-3,TRBV28,CASSLGSTDTQYF
-,TRBJ2-5,TRBV6-2/TRBV6-3,CASSYFMTRDQETQYF
few,TRBJ1-1,TRBV20-1,CSAPPETARLNTEAFF
few,TRBJ2-7,TRBV27,CASSSRGGYEQYF
-,TRBJ2-3,TRBV2,CASTLGGTDTQYF
-,TRBJ2-3,TRBV2,CASSGGGATDTQYF
medium-sized,TRBJ2-3,TRBV28,CASSPRLAPDTQYF
few,TRBJ1-4,TRBV6-5,CASSYSIGGREKLFF